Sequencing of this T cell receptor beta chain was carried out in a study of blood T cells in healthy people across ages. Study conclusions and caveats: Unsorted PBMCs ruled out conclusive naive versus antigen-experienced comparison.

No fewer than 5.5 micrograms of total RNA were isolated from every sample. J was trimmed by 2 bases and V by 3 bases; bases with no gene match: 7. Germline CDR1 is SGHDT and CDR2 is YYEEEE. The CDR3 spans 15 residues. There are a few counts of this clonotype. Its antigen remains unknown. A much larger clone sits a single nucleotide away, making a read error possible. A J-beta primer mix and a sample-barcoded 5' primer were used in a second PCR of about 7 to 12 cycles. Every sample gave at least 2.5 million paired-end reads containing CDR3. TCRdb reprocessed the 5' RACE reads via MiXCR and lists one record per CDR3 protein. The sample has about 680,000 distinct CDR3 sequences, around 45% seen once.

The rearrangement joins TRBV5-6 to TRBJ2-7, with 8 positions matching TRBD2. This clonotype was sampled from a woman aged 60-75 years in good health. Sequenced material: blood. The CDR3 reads CASSWGPGGTYEQYF. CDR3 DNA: TGTGCCAGCAGCTGGGGTCCGGGAGGGACCTACGAGCAGTACTTC. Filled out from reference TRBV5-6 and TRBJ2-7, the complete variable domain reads DAGVTQSPTHLIKTRGQQVTLRCSPKSGHDTVSWYQQALGQGPQFIFQYYEEEERQRGNFPDRFSGHQFPNYSSELNVNALLLGDSALYLCASSWGPGGTYEQYFGPGTRLTVT.